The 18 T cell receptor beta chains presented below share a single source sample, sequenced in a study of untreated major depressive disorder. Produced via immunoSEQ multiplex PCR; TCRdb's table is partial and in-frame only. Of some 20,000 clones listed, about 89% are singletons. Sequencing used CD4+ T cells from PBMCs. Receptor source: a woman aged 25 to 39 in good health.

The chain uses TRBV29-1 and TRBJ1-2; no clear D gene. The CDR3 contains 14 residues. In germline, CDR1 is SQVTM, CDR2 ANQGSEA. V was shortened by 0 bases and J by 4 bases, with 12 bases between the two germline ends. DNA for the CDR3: TGCAGCGTTGAAGAAATGGGAGCGGTCTATGGCTACACCTTC. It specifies CSVEEMGAVYGYTF.

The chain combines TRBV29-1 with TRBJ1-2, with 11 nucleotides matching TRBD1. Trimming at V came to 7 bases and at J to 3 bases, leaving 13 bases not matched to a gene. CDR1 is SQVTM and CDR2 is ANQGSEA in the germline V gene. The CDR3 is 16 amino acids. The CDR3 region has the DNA TGCAGCGCTTGGGGGACAGGGGGGATGGATTACTATGGCTACACCTTC. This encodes CSAWGTGGMDYYGYTF.

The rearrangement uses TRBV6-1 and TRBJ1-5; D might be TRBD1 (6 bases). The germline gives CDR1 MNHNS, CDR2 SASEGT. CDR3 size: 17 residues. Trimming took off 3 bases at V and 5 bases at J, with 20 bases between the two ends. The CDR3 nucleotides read TGTGCCAGCAGTGAGGGGTTGGGCAGGGGTCCCCATCAGCCCCAGCATTTT. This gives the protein CASSEGLGRGPHQPQHF.

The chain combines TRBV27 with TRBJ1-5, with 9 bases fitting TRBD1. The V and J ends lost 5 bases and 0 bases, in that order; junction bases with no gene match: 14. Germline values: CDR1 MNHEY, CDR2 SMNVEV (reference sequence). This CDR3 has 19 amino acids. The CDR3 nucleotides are TGTGCCAGCAGTCCCAGGTGGGGACAGGGAGACTATAGCAATCAGCCCCAGCATTTT. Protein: CASSPRWGQGDYSNQPQHF.

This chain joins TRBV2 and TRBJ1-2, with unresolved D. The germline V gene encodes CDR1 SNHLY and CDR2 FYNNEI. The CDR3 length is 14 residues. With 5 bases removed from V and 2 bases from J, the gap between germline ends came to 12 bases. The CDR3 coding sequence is TGTGCCAGCAGTCCCCTAAGCGCCAACTATGGCTACACCTTC. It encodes CASSPLSANYGYTF.

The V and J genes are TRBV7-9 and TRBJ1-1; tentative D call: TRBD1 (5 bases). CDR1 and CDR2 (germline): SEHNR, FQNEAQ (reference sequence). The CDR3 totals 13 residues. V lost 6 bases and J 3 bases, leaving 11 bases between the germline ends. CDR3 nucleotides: TGTGCCAGCAGTTATCAGGGTTACACTGAAGCTTTCTTT. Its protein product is CASSYQGYTEAFF.

The CDR3 is CAHRGTVWQEQFF. The CDR3 coding sequence is TGTGCCCATCGGGGGACCGTATGGCAGGAGCAGTTCTTC. The chain uses TRBV30 and TRBJ2-1; TRBD2 is a possible D gene (6 bases). Germline CDR1 GTSNPN, CDR2 SVGIG (reference sequence). Trimming removed 8 bases at V and 10 bases at J, with 21 bases between. The CDR3 is 13 residues long. Complete variable domain (other parts from reference TRBV30 and TRBJ2-1): SQTIHQWPATLVQPVGSPLSLECTVEGTSNPNLYWYRQAAGRGLQLLFYSVGIGQISSEVPQNLSASRPQDRQFILSSKKLLLSDSGFYLCAHRGTVWQEQFFGPGTRLTVL.

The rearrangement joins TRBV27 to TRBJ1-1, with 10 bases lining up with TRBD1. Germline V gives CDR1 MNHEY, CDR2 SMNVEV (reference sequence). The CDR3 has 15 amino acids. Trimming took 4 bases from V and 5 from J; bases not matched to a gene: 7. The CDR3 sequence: CASSWRQGAPTEAFF. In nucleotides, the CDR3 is TGTGCCAGCAGTTGGAGACAGGGGGCGCCGACTGAAGCTTTCTTT.

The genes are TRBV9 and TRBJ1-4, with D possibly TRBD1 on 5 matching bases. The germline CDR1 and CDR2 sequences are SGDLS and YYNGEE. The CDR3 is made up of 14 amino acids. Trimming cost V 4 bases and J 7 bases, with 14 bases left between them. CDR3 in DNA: TGTGCCAGCAGCATCCGGGGGGGACCTGAAAAACTGTTTTTT. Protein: CASSIRGGPEKLFF.

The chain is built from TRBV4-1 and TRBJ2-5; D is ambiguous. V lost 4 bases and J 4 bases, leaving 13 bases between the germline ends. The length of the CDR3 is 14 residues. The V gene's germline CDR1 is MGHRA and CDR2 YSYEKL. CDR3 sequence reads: CASSLGPIGETQYF. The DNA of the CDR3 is TGCGCCAGCAGCCTCGGACCTATCGGAGAGACCCAGTACTTC.

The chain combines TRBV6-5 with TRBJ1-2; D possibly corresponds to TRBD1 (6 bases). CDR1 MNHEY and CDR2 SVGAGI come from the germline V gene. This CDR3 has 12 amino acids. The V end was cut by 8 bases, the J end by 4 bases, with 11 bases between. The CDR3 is CASSNRVYGYTF. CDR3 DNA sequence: TGTGCCAGCTCTAACAGGGTCTATGGCTACACCTTC.

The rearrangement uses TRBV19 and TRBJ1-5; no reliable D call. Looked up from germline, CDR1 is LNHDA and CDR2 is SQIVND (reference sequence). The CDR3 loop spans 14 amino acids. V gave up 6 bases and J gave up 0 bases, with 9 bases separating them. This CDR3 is CASRDWDSNQPQHF. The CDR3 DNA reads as TGTGCCAGTAGAGATTGGGATAGCAATCAGCCCCAGCATTTT.

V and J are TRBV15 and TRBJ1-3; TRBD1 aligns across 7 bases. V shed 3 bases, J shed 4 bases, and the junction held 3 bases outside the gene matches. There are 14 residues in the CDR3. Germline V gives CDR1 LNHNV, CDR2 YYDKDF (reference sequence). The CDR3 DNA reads TGTGCCACCAGCAGGACAGGGCTCGGAAACACCATATATTTT. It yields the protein CATSRTGLGNTIYF. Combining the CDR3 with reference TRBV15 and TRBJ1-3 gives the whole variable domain DAMVIQNPRYQVTQFGKPVTLSCSQTLNHNVMYWYQQKSSQAPKLLFHYYDKDFNNEADTPDNFQSRRPNTSFCFLDIRSPGLGDTAMYLCATSRTGLGNTIYFGEGSWLTVV.

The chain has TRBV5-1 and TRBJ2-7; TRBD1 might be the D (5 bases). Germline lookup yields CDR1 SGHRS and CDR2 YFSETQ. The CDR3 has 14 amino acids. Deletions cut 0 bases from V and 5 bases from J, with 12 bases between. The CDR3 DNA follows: TGCGCCAGCAGCTTGGTAGCAGGGAAAGACGAGCAGTACTTC. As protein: CASSLVAGKDEQYF.

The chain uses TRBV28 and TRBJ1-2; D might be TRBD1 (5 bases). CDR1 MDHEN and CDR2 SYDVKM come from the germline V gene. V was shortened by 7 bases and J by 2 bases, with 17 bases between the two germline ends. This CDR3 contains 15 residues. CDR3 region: CASTSFGEGNYGYTF. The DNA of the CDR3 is TGTGCCAGCACCTCCTTTGGGGAGGGGAACTATGGCTACACCTTC.

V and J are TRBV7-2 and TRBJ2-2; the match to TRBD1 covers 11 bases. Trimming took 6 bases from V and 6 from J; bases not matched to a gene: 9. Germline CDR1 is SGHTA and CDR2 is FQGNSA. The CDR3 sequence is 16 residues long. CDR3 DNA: TGTGCCAGCAGGTTCCCCGGGACAGGGGGTGCCGGGGAGCTGTTTTTT. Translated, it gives CASRFPGTGGAGELFF.

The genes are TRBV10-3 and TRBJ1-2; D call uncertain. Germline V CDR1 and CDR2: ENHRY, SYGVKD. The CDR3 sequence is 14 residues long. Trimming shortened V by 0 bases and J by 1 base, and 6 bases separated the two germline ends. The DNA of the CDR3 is TGTGCCATCAGTGAGTCGACTGTTAACTATGGCTACACCTTC. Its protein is CAISESTVNYGYTF.

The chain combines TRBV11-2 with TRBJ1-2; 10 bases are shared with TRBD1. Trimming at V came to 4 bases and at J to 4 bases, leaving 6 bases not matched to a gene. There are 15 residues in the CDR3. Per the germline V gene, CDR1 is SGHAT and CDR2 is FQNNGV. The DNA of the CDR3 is TGTGCCAGCAGCTCCGGGACAGGGGTTCCCTATGGCTACACCTTC. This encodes CASSSGTGVPYGYTF.